These 21 T cell receptor beta chains were sequenced from one sample in a study of T-cell memory formation after mild COVID-19. Using its own MiXCR run on the 5' RACE reads, TCRdb lists one record per CDR3 protein. The data contain roughly 550,000 distinct CDR3 sequences, roughly 22% of them singletons. Sample: PBMCs or a T cell subset sorted from them (not recorded which). The receptor set was obtained from an adult woman who had mild COVID-19 (a few samples of this study predate the infection). Cell type and time point are not known.

This clonotype was observed a handful of times. The chain employs TRBV7-2 and TRBJ2-5; D is possibly TRBD2 (5 bases). V was trimmed by 5 bases and J by 5 bases, leaving 15 bases between them. This CDR3 contains 14 residues. Germline V CDR1 and CDR2: SGHTA, FQGNSA. The CDR3 bases are TGTGCCAGCAGCCTCGGACTGCATTACGAGACCCAGTACTTC. Protein sequence: CASSLGLHYETQYF.

This clonotype was picked up a small number of times. The chain employs TRBV12-3 or TRBV12-4 and TRBJ2-7; 8 bases agree with TRBD2. V trimming: 7 bases; J trimming: 2 bases; junction bases outside the gene matches: 7. The CDR3 sequence is 14 residues long. The CDR3: CASNPGGGPYEQYF. In DNA, the CDR3 is TGTGCCAGCAATCCCGGGGGGGGACCCTACGAGCAGTACTTC.

This chain uses TRBV2 with TRBJ2-7, with D possibly matching TRBD1 (5 bases). The germline gives CDR1 SNHLY, CDR2 FYNNEI. V was trimmed by 6 bases and J by 5 bases, leaving 14 bases between them. This CDR3 contains 13 residues. The CDR3 is CASRYKGPHEQYF. The DNA for the CDR3 is TGTGCCAGCAGGTACAAGGGGCCCCACGAGCAGTACTTC.

The rearrangement joins TRBV27 to TRBJ2-7; tentative D call: TRBD1 (6 bases). CDR1 MNHEY and CDR2 SMNVEV come from the germline V gene (reference sequence). V lost 1 base and J 5 bases, leaving 12 bases between the germline ends. The CDR3 length is 14 residues. The DNA for the CDR3 is TGTGCCAGCAGTTTATTTTCCAGGGGAGACGAGCAGTACTTC. Residues: CASSLFSRGDEQYF.

This clonotype was seen only a few times. This chain uses TRBV11-3 with TRBJ2-1, with D perhaps matching TRBD1 or TRBD2 (5 bases each). Germline CDR1 reads SGHNT; CDR2 reads YENEEA. V was shortened by 1 base and J by 7 bases, with 11 bases between the two germline ends. The CDR3 runs to 14 residues. In nucleotides, the CDR3 is TGTGCCAGCAGCTTAGTAGGGGACGGAAATGAGCAGTTCTTC. As protein: CASSLVGDGNEQFF.

This clonotype was seen a handful of times. The J gene is TRBJ2-3, the V gene TRBV24-1; no clear D gene. The germline gives CDR1 KGHDR, CDR2 SFDVKD. Trimming took 4 bases from V and 2 from J, leaving 15 bases between them. This CDR3 is 16 amino acids long. The CDR3: CATSDTTGSYTDTQYF. The DNA for the CDR3 is TGTGCCACCAGTGACACTACCGGGTCCTACACAGATACGCAGTATTTT.

The chain recombines TRBV18 with TRBJ2-3; 15 bases align to TRBD2. The CDR3 is 18 residues long. CDR1 and CDR2 (germline): KGHSH, LQKENI. Trimming cost V 6 bases and J 6 bases; bases outside gene matches: 13. CDR3 nucleotide sequence: TGTGCCAGCTCGCCGGGACTAGCGGGAGGTTCCCGGTTGGATACGCAGTATTTT. It is translated as CASSPGLAGGSRLDTQYF.

This clonotype was found a few times. The chain carries TRBV7-2 and TRBJ1-2; 9 nucleotides agree with TRBD1. This CDR3 is 15 amino acids long. After removal of 6 bases from V and 0 bases from J, the junction contained 5 bases not matched to a gene. CDR1 and CDR2 (germline): SGHTA, FQGNSA. The CDR3, as DNA: TGTGCCAGCAGTTTACAGGGGGCGCCTAACTATGGCTACACCTTC. This gives the protein CASSLQGAPNYGYTF.

The rearrangement joins TRBV5-5 to TRBJ2-1; the D gene is possibly TRBD2 (6 bases). This CDR3 comprises 16 residues. The germline V and J ends were trimmed by 0 bases and 2 bases, with 12 bases remaining between them. Germline CDR1 is SGHKS and CDR2 is YYEKEE (reference sequence). CDR3 coding DNA: TGTGCCAGCAGCTTGGGGTCGGGAGACCCCTACAATGAGCAGTTCTTC. It specifies CASSLGSGDPYNEQFF. The complete variable domain, with remaining parts taken from reference TRBV5-5 and TRBJ2-1, reads DAGVTQSPTHLIKTRGQQVTLRCSPISGHKSVSWYQQVLGQGPQFIFQYYEKEERGRGNFPDRFSARQFPNYSSELNVNALLLGDSALYLCASSLGSGDPYNEQFFGPGTRLTVL.

This clonotype was seen a handful of times. This sequence joins TRBV4-2 and TRBJ2-2, with D possibly being TRBD1 or TRBD2 (5 bases each). This CDR3 comprises 16 residues. CDR1 and CDR2 from the germline V gene are LGHNA and YNFKEQ. Trimming stripped 0 bases from V and 7 bases from J, with 15 bases between. CDR3 coding DNA: TGTGCCAGCAGCCAAGAGGGACCGGGATCGAACGGGGAGCTGTTTTTT. This sequence encodes CASSQEGPGSNGELFF.

This clonotype was counted a few times. The chain combines TRBV5-6 with TRBJ2-7; weak D call: TRBD2 (5 bases). V lost 4 bases and J lost 4, with 9 bases in between. From germline, CDR1 is SGHDT and CDR2 YYEEEE. The CDR3 runs 12 residues. CDR3 in amino acids: CASSERRYEQYF. In nucleotides, the CDR3 is TGTGCCAGCAGCGAGCGGCGGTACGAGCAGTACTTC.

The J gene is TRBJ1-1, the V gene TRBV6-5; tentative D call: TRBD1 (6 bases). The CDR3 has 16 residues. From germline, CDR1 is MNHEY and CDR2 SVGAGI. The V end lost 6 bases, the J end lost 1 base, and 18 bases lay between the germline ends. Written as DNA, the CDR3 is TGTGCCAGCAGCGGGCTCAGGGGATACCGGAACACTGAAGCTTTCTTT. Amino acid sequence: CASSGLRGYRNTEAFF.

The CDR3 region is CASSLGGGLGELFF. The CDR3 DNA follows: TGTGCCAGCAGCCTCGGTGGAGGGCTCGGGGAGCTGTTTTTT. The chain joins TRBV7-6 to TRBJ2-2; D perhaps matches TRBD2 (6 bases). Trimming left V 5 bases short and J 7 bases short, with 14 bases between. This CDR3 has 14 amino acids. Looked up from germline, CDR1 is SGHVS and CDR2 is FNYEAQ.

This clonotype was counted at least ten times. This sequence joins TRBV5-1 and TRBJ2-7, with 12 bases fitting TRBD1. This CDR3 comprises 15 residues. The germline V gene has CDR1 SGHRS and CDR2 YFSETQ. V shed 0 bases, J shed 4 bases, and the junction held 2 bases outside the gene matches. DNA of the CDR3: TGCGCCAGCAGCTTGGAGGGACAGGGGGCTTACGAGCAGTACTTC. Its translation is CASSLEGQGAYEQYF.

The CDR3 sequence: CASSLGVGAYGYTF. CDR3 DNA: TGTGCCAGCAGCTTAGGGGTGGGGGCTTATGGCTACACCTTC. The chain carries TRBV7-8 and TRBJ1-2; weak D call: TRBD1 (6 bases). The length of the CDR3 is 14 residues. Germline assignment: CDR1 SGHVS and CDR2 FQNEAQ. Trimming removed 1 base at V and 5 bases at J, with 11 bases between.

This clonotype was seen a few times. The rearrangement links TRBV20-1 to TRBJ2-7; TRBD2 agrees at 8 bases. Losses at the gene ends were 0 bases for V and 0 bases for J; bases not matched to a gene: 1. The CDR3 contains 14 residues. Germline V gene data show CDR1 as DFQATT and CDR2 as SNEGSKA (reference sequence). As DNA, the CDR3 is TGCAGTGCTAGAGAAGCGGGGGTCTCCTACGAGCAGTACTTC. Encoded protein: CSAREAGVSYEQYF.

This clonotype was detected a few times. The V and J genes are TRBV5-1 and TRBJ2-3; tentative D call: TRBD2 (6 bases). This CDR3 is built from 16 residues. The ends were cut back, 4 bases at V and 2 bases at J, with 17 bases in the middle. Germline CDR1 reads SGHRS; CDR2 reads YFSETQ. This CDR3 is CASSPRTGGTTDTQYF. The CDR3 region has the DNA TGCGCCAGCAGCCCCAGGACCGGGGGAACCACAGATACGCAGTATTTT.

The DNA for the CDR3 is TGTGCCATCAGTGATACGGGGCCCCAGCATTTT. Residues: CAISDTGPQHF. V usage is TRBV10-3 and J usage is TRBJ1-5; D unclear. Germline V gives CDR1 ENHRY, CDR2 SYGVKD. The V end was cut by 3 bases, the J end by 9 bases, with 6 bases between. This CDR3 has 11 amino acids.

This clonotype has a handful of counts. The DNA of the CDR3 is TGTGCCATCAGTGACGGGGGTTCACCCCTCCACTTT. This translates into CAISDGGSPLHF. The V and J genes are TRBV10-3 and TRBJ1-6; a possible D gene is TRBD1 (5 bases). The CDR3 has 12 amino acids. Germline V gene sequence: CDR1 ENHRY, CDR2 SYGVKD. V shed 3 bases and J shed 9 bases, with 6 bases lying between them.

This clonotype was counted a few times. The gene calls are TRBV6-6 and TRBJ2-2; 14 bases line up with TRBD2. The CDR3 is 16 amino acids. The V segment lost 8 bases and the J segment 5 bases; nucleotides outside the gene matches: 7. Germline V gene data show CDR1 as MNHNY and CDR2 as SVGAGI (reference sequence). CDR3 region: CASDPTSGRVTGELFF. DNA for the CDR3: TGTGCCAGCGACCCGACTAGCGGGAGGGTTACCGGGGAGCTGTTTTTT.

The rearrangement joins TRBV3-1 to TRBJ2-1; TRBD2 matches 9 bases. Germline assignment: CDR1 LGHDT and CDR2 YNNKEL (reference sequence). The V gene end was trimmed by 1 base and the J gene end by 1 base; junction bases not matched to a gene: 5. The CDR3 has 17 residues. The CDR3 nucleotides read TGTGCCAGCAGCCAAGTTTCGGCGGGGGGGTCCTACAATGAGCAGTTCTTC. Its translation: CASSQVSAGGSYNEQFF.